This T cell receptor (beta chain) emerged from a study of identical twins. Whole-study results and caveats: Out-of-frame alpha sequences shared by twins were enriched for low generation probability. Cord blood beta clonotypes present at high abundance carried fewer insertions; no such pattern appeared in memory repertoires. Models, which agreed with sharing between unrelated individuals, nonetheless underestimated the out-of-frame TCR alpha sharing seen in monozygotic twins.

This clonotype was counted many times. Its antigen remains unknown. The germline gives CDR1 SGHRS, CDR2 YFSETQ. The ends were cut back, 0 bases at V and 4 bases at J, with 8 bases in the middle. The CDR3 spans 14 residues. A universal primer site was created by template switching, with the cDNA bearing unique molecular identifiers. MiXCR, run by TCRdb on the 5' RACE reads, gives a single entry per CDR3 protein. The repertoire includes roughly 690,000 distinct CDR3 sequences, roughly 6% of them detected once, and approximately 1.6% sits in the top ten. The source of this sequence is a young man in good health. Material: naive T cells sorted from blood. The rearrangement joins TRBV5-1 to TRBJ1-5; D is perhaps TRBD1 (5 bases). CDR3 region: CASSLEGPNQPQHF. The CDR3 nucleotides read TGCGCCAGCAGCTTGGAGGGGCCGAATCAGCCCCAGCATTTT.